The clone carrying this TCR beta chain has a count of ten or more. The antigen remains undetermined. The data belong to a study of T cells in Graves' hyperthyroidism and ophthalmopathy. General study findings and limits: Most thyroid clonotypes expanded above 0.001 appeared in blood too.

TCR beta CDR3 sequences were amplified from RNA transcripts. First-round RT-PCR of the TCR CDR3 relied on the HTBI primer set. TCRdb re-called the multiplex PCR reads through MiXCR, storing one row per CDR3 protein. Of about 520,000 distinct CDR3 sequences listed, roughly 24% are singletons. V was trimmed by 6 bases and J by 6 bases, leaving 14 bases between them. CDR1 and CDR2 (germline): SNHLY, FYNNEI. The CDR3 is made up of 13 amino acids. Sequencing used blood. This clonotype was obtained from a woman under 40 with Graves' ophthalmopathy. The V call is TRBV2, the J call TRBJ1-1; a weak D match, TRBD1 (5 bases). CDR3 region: CASRGDLRAEAFF. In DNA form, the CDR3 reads TGTGCCAGCAGGGGGGACCTGAGGGCTGAAGCTTTCTTT. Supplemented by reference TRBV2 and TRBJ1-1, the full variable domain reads EPEVTQTPSHQVTQMGQEVILRCVPISNHLYFYWYRQILGQKVEFLVSFYNNEISEKSEIFDDQFSVERPDGSNFTLKIRSTKLEDSAMYFCASRGDLRAEAFFGQGTRLTVV.